The present entry profiles one TCR beta chain with its context. What it binds is not known. The sample comes from a study of T cells expressing NK-cell markers. Study background: From sorted CD3+CD56+NKG2C+, CD3+CD56+NKG2C- and CD3+CD56-NKG2C+ T cells came the TCR beta repertoires.

Germline V gives CDR1 SQVTM, CDR2 ANQGSEA. CDR3 length equals 11 residues. Making the TCR beta cDNA relied on 5'RACE template switching with UMIs. No DNA is given; TCRdb re-called the 5' RACE reads and lists each CDR3 protein once. This listing includes around 550,000 distinct CDR3 sequences. General study points: In a group of about 6 donors, dominant NKG2C+ clonotypes represented about 1.0-8% of CD8+ T cells. It was still unclear whether expanded NKG2C+ T cell clones were HCMV specific.

The V and J genes are TRBV29-1 and TRBJ1-1. This sequence was found in a man between 18 and 35 years old in good health. The sequenced sample consisted of blood T cells: a sorted CD56 or NKG2C T cell subset, CD4+ or CD8+ T cells, or bulk PBMC T cells (not recorded which). The chain's CDR3 is CSAASDTEAFF.